This T cell receptor (beta chain) originates from a study of T cell responses to AZD1222 COVID-19 vaccine. Study results and limitations: In the spike-specific TCR repertoire, nearly half reportedly target unmutated variant regions. Sampling that yielded the repertoires occurred only after the peak T cell response. The number of AZD1222 recipients seropositive at baseline was only 6 or 7. Donors were mostly white British, more females; clonal diversity possibly underestimated.

A word on this clone: What it recognizes is unknown.

TCRdb's copy holds only in-frame clones and misses some; the assay was immunoSEQ multiplex PCR. The sample lists about 150,000 clones, roughly 94% seen once, with around 1.3% in the top ten. The specimen was peripheral blood, collected on day 0 of AZD1222 vaccination. This receptor was obtained from an adult in good health.

CDR3 loop: CASRDRLNQPQHF. For the CDR3, the DNA is TGTGCCAGTAGAGACAGGCTCAATCAGCCCCAGCATTTT. The chain joins TRBV19 to TRBJ1-5; perhaps TRBD1 as D (6 bases). The V end was cut by 6 bases, the J end by 3 bases, with 9 bases between. Germline lookup yields CDR1 LNHDA and CDR2 SQIVND (reference sequence). The CDR3 length is 13 residues.